The source of this T cell receptor (beta chain) is a study of low-dose radiotherapy and immunotherapy resistance in tumors. The wider study: Individuals in Cohort 2 had 1 Gy per fraction every two weeks, adding up to 13 Gy over 26 weeks. Patients took aspirin 300 mg by mouth once daily. This continued for four cycles, starting on cycle 1 day 1.

By proportion, this clonotype is medium-sized. With TRAV- and TRBV-specific primers, first-strand cDNA was made, covering the alpha and beta chains. TCRs were amplified for roughly 20 PCR cycles with a constant-region primer and V-primer adapter. mRNA that had been isolated underwent amplification through in vitro transcription. TCRdb ran MiXCR on the reads and lists one entry per CDR3 protein. This sample has about 89,000 distinct CDR3 sequences, with 9.4% found just once. Indicated time point: before trial treatment. Patients with advanced, tumor-infiltrating lymphocyte-negative solid tumors were eligible. This clonotype originated in a male donor with prostate cancer. The sequenced sample was PBMCs, obtained before treatment.

CDR3 amino acids: CASSLAAGPNYGYTF. In DNA, the CDR3 is TGTGCCAGCAGCTTGGCTGCCGGGCCTAACTATGGCTACACCTTC. The chain joins TRBV5-5 to TRBJ1-2; unclear D gene. The CDR3 loop spans 15 amino acids. Looked up from germline, CDR1 is SGHKS and CDR2 is YYEKEE (reference sequence). With 0 bases removed from V and 0 bases from J, the gap between germline ends came to 9 bases.